This T cell receptor beta chain was recorded in a study of beta chain features in type 1 diabetes. Overall study results and limits: Although PCR might favor shorter templates, it would do so equally in patients and controls.

This clone turned up a few times. Antigen unknown. The authors reverse transcribed all of the isolated RNA, so sequencing captured expressed TCRB transcripts. Only in-frame clones appear in the TCRdb table, and some are missing; sequencing was by immunoSEQ multiplex PCR. In the table there are 150,000 to 200,000 clones, 7% to 10% of which are singletons. This TCR was sampled from a woman aged 18-29 years in good health. The sequencing sample was made of central memory CD4+ T cells from blood.

CDR3: CASSQRRTGNSPLHF. CDR3 bases: TGTGCCAGCAGCCAACGTCGGACAGGGAATTCACCCCTCCACTTT. V gene TRBV14 combines with J gene TRBJ1-6; 8 bases match TRBD1. V shed 2 bases, J shed 7 bases, and the junction held 4 bases outside the gene matches. CDR1 is SGHDN and CDR2 is FVKESK in the germline V gene. This CDR3 region has 15 residues.